The clone carrying this T cell receptor (beta chain) was detected ten times or more. The target antigen is unknown. This entry belongs to a study of T cell repertoires in cytomegalovirus infection. Study at large: Indications came from public TCR beta signatures; they pointed to CMV infection and to a matching HLA type. Study-level results: Cumulative frequency (of public TCR beta family members) identified carriers of CMV plus the relevant HLA. The ex vivo response was dominated by HLA-C-restricted CMV-specific TCR beta clonotypes.

One entry per CDR3 protein results from TCRdb running MiXCR on the reads. The sample consists of 150,000 to 200,000 distinct CDR3 sequences, 14% of them appearing once. Germline V lookup: CDR1 SGHTA, CDR2 FQGNSA. CDR3 length equals 13 residues. The ends were cut back, 4 bases at V and 8 bases at J, with 14 bases in the middle. The sequenced sample was PBMCs. The TCR comes from a human donor in good health (CMV status not recorded). Some clones in this sample may be carry-over from other donors' samples. The chain uses TRBV7-2 and TRBJ1-2; no firm D call. As DNA, the CDR3 is TGTGCCAGCAGCTCAGGAGTGGGCGGGGGCTACACCTTC. Residues: CASSSGVGGGYTF.